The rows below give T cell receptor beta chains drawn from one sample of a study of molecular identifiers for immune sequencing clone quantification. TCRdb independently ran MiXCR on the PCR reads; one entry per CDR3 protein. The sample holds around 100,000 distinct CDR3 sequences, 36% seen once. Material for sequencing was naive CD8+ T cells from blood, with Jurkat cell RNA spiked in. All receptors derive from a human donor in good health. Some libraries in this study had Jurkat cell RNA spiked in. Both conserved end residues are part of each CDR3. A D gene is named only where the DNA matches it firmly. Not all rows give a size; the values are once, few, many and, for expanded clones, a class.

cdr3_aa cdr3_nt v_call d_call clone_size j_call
CASSYAGVEQYF TGTGCCAGCAGTTACGCGGGGGTCGAGCAGTACTTC TRBV6-2/TRBV6-3 TRBD2 few TRBJ2-7
CSARDRGGARAQHF TGCAGTGCTAGAGATCGGGGCGGAGCAAGGGCCCAGCACTTC TRBV20-1 NA NA TRBJ2-5
CSVEVEGKLFF TGCAGCGTTGAAGTGGAGGGAAAACTGTTTTTT TRBV29-1 NA many TRBJ1-4
CASSELASPYKEQFF TGTGCCAGCAGTGAATTGGCTAGTCCCTACAAAGAGCAGTTCTTC TRBV25-1 NA NA TRBJ2-1
CATGTSPDTQYF TGTGCAACCGGGACTAGCCCAGATACGCAGTATTTT TRBV6-6 TRBD2 many TRBJ2-3
CASRTLGVGASNQPQHF TGTGCCAGCAGAACCCTCGGGGTGGGGGCCAGCAATCAGCCCCAGCATTTT TRBV28 NA NA TRBJ1-5
CASSLLGSSNEQFF TGTGCCAGCAGTTTATTAGGTAGCAGCAATGAGCAGTTCTTC TRBV28 NA few TRBJ2-1
CSASLKSWSTYIEQFF TGCAGTGCTAGCCTAAAGTCTTGGAGCACTTACATTGAACAGTTCTTC TRBV20-1 NA NA TRBJ2-1
CASSPREWGPKGETQYF TGTGCCAGCAGCCCCAGGGAATGGGGCCCCAAGGGAGAGACCCAGTACTTC TRBV7-9 NA few TRBJ2-5
CASSLGGGGQRTHEQYF TGTGCCAGCAGTTTAGGAGGCGGTGGGCAACGAACGCACGAGCAGTACTTC TRBV12-3/TRBV12-4 NA NA TRBJ2-7
CASSPSPGQSSYEQYF TGCGCCAGCAGCCCCAGTCCGGGACAGAGCTCCTACGAGCAGTACTTC TRBV4-1 TRBD1 NA TRBJ2-7
CASSAQGLAKTIQYF TGCGCCAGCAGCGCACAGGGGTTAGCCAAAACCATACAGTACTTC TRBV4-3 TRBD1 NA TRBJ2-4
CASSPKGIASEQIF TGCGCCAGCAGCCCGAAAGGGATAGCGAGTGAGCAGATCTTC TRBV4-3 NA NA TRBJ2-1
CSGRREGPYEQYF TGCAGTGGTCGAAGGGAAGGGCCCTACGAGCAGTACTTC TRBV20-1 NA NA TRBJ2-7
CASSLALGNTIYF TGTGCCAGCAGCTTAGCGCTTGGAAACACCATATATTTT TRBV7-8 NA NA TRBJ1-3
CSVENPRGQGSTDMQYF TGCAGCGTTGAAAATCCTCGGGGACAGGGGAGCACAGATATGCAGTATTTT TRBV29-1 TRBD1 NA TRBJ2-3
CASSTLGSGELFF TGTGCCAGCTCAACCCTGGGGAGCGGGGAGCTGTTTTTT TRBV12-3/TRBV12-4 NA NA TRBJ2-2
CASSSGQGHSPLHF TGTGCCAGCAGCTCGGGGCAGGGGCACTCACCCCTCCACTTT TRBV5-6 NA NA TRBJ1-6
CASSYTLAENEETQYF TGTGCCAGCAGCTACACACTAGCGGAAAACGAAGAGACCCAGTACTTC TRBV7-9 TRBD2 few TRBJ2-5
CASSLPVVSGANVLTF TGTGCCAGCAGTTTACCCGTCGTCTCTGGGGCCAACGTCCTGACTTTC TRBV28 NA many TRBJ2-6
CASSVDGVPYGYTF TGTGCCAGCAGCGTAGATGGGGTACCCTATGGCTACACCTTC TRBV9 NA many TRBJ1-2
CASSFYRDQETQYF TGCGCCAGCAGCTTTTACCGGGACCAAGAGACCCAGTACTTC TRBV5-1 NA many TRBJ2-5
CASGEGGEELFF TGTGCCAGCGGGGAAGGCGGCGAGGAGCTGTTTTTT TRBV12-3/TRBV12-4 NA NA TRBJ2-2
CASSPQAGRAYEQYF TGTGCCAGCAGCCCACAGGCTGGCAGGGCCTACGAGCAGTACTTC TRBV7-9 NA many TRBJ2-7
CASSVEGAPPGQYF TGTGCCAGCAGTGTTGAGGGGGCGCCCCCGGGGCAGTACTTC TRBV25-1 TRBD1 many TRBJ2-7
CASSQMGGTDTQYF TGTGCCAGCAGCCAGATGGGTGGTACAGATACGCAGTATTTT TRBV7-9 NA NA TRBJ2-3
CASSQVLAGVERYF TGCGCCAGCAGCCAAGTGCTAGCGGGAGTTGAGCGGTACTTC TRBV4-1 TRBD2 NA TRBJ2-7
CASSQDTTGRLETQYF TGTGCCAGCAGCCAAGATACGACAGGTCGTTTGGAGACCCAGTACTTC TRBV3-1 NA few TRBJ2-5
CASSIWGEGQPQHF TGTGCCAGTAGTATCTGGGGTGAGGGTCAGCCCCAGCATTTT TRBV19 NA few TRBJ1-5
CASSAGLAANF TGTGCCAGCAGCGCCGGACTAGCGGCCAACTTC TRBV7-9 TRBD2 few TRBJ2-7
CASSEGTGTQPQHF TGTGCCAGCAGTGAAGGGACAGGGACTCAGCCCCAGCATTTT TRBV2 TRBD1 few TRBJ1-5
CACSRFSARSYEQYF TGTGCCTGCAGCAGATTTAGCGCGCGCTCCTACGAGCAGTACTTC TRBV14 NA NA TRBJ2-7
CASSYSGGGEQYF TGTGCCAGCAGTTACTCGGGGGGTGGTGAGCAGTACTTC TRBV6-5 NA NA TRBJ2-7
CASATGNTQYF TGTGCCAGCGCCACTGGTAATACGCAGTATTTT TRBV27 NA many TRBJ2-3
CASSPPRQGFAGANVLTF TGTGCCAGCAGCCCACCGAGACAGGGCTTCGCAGGGGCCAACGTCCTGACTTTC TRBV7-9 TRBD1 NA TRBJ2-6
CASSVSGGGIYEQYF TGTGCCAGCAGTGTTTCAGGGGGAGGTATCTACGAGCAGTACTTC TRBV9 NA NA TRBJ2-7
CASSQDPHGTSGNEQFF TGCGCCAGCAGCCAAGATCCGCATGGGACTAGCGGAAATGAGCAGTTCTTC TRBV4-3 TRBD2 NA TRBJ2-1
CASRNRGGDPFSSSGANVLTF TGCGCCAGCAGAAATAGGGGGGGCGACCCTTTTTCCTCCTCTGGGGCCAACGTCCTGACTTTC TRBV5-1 NA few TRBJ2-6
CASRGQFDELYF TGCGCCAGCAGGGGCCAATTCGACGAGCTGTACTTC TRBV4-1 NA NA TRBJ2-7
CASSLTALDTGELFF TGTGCCAGCAGCTTGACTGCCCTCGACACCGGGGAGCTGTTTTTT TRBV5-4 NA few TRBJ2-2
CASSPQGPAGGYEQYF TGCGCCAGCAGCCCTCAAGGGCCAGCGGGAGGGTACGAGCAGTACTTC TRBV4-1 TRBD2 NA TRBJ2-7
CSVRDRGAHEQYF TGCAGCGTGCGGGACAGGGGGGCCCACGAGCAGTACTTC TRBV29-1 TRBD1 many TRBJ2-7
CACSWWTEAFF TGTGCCTGCAGTTGGTGGACTGAAGCTTTCTTT TRBV28 NA NA TRBJ1-1
CASSEDTLQHF TGTGCCAGCAGTGAGGACACTCTCCAGCATTTT TRBV6-1 NA few TRBJ1-5
CSASRPHPTNEKLFF TGCAGTGCTAGTAGGCCCCACCCAACTAATGAAAAACTGTTTTTT TRBV20-1 NA NA TRBJ1-4